This TCR beta chain was documented in a study of blood T cell repertoires in COVID-19. Study-level background: From the United States, Italy and Spain came samples of acute and convalescent COVID-19.

Source study methods: Reference gene primer amplification yielded estimated nucleated cell counts. Clones were sequenced by immunoSEQ multiplex PCR, and TCRdb holds only the in-frame ones, with some missing. V, J and clone size are those of that table, while D and trimming were read from the DNA. Here the sample spans approximately 90,000 clones, around 85% being singletons. Germline CDR1 reads KGHSH; CDR2 reads LQKENI. V gave up 1 base and J gave up 2 bases, with 8 bases separating them. The CDR3 runs 15 residues. The rearrangement links TRBV18 to TRBJ2-2; D ambiguous. The TCR was taken from a man older than 75 with acute or convalescent COVID-19. Specimen: peripheral blood. CDR3 DNA sequence: TGTGCCAGCTCACCACTTCCCATCAACACCGGGGAGCTGTTTTTT. Translation gives CASSPLPINTGELFF.